This TCR beta chain emerged from a study of cytomegalovirus exposure and HLA in healthy donors (TCRdb year 2017). Regarding the study in general: According to an earlier analysis of 450 to 650 of the donors, about 179 million T cells yielded approximately 120 million unique TCR beta sequences and about 300 Gb of sequence data. Among about 400 genotyped donors of the cohort, an average of roughly 230,000 unique TCR beta nucleotide sequences was sequenced per donor, of which 15% to 20% were non-productive. The later analysis used no new phenotypic data to find candidate immune exposures, relying instead on TCR beta sequences and their occurrence across donors. Of the 350 to 450 genotyped donors, 81% were placed in the genetic ancestry cluster associated with self-reported Caucasian donors. The study used immunosequencing to profile the T cell repertoires of around 600 subjects and linked those repertoires to cytomegalovirus serostatus. The number of donors typed differed by locus, with about 629-630 for A, B, C, DRB1 and DQB1, around 500 for DQA1, under 610 for DPA1, and approximately 470 for DPB1. High-throughput TCR immunosequencing, statistical association of individual TCRs with disease status, and machine learning were combined to predict cytomegalovirus infection status. Donor age, sex, ethnicity and CMV serostatus were compiled alongside the repertoire data. An earlier analysis of roughly 600 of the donors used high-throughput TCR beta sequencing to judge whether each TCR beta V gene segment behaved as functional or pseudogenic. An early release covering roughly 600 HLA-typed donors comprised about 290 gigabases of sequencing data and about 90 million unique TCR sequences. A later analysis re-analyzed previously published TCR beta repertoires from roughly 630 donors and added high-resolution HLA genotyping to study TCR occurrence patterns. Roughly 5 DR-DQ haplotypes were handled as single units for association and clustering because linkage in the cohort was strong. Genome-wide SNP genotypes for about 55% of the roughly 670 donors were used in a later genetic analysis, which treated that subset as a discovery cohort. A separate validation cohort of about 110 different subjects was used in addition to the approximately 700-subject first cohort. The aim of the study was to test whether cataloging public T cell receptors could identify signatures of past pathogen exposure. Class I and class II HLA loci were covered by the typing at four-digit resolution. Every discovery cohort repertoire had been produced on one sequencing platform.

The CDR3 spans 15 residues, from the cysteine through the phenylalanine. CDR3 DNA only is kept here, 45 bases in frame from base 1. Taken from the germline V gene, the CDR1 and CDR2 loops are SQVTM and ANQGSEA. The junction shows trimming of 4 bases on V and 2 bases on J, and the gene matches do not reach 9 bases of it. Results and caveats for the whole study, not just this receptor: Compared with equally common non-associated chains, HLA-associated TCR beta chains in a later analysis were more clonally expanded and had lower generation probabilities. The earlier analysis of 587 of the donors excluded over 15 rarely observed V segments, including chromosome 9 orphons, because counts were too low. Because HLA typing was missing for some donors at each locus, association tests included only the typed subset. An association between a missense DCLRE1C variant and V-gene and J-gene trimming of TCR beta chains was found in a later genetic analysis and replicated in an independent cohort. The 87-base-pair reads could not distinguish some IMGT-functional V segments, including TRBV6-2 and TRBV6-3, so those segments were excluded. In both the original and validation cohorts, the classifier was reported to diagnose cytomegalovirus status with high specificity and sensitivity. The authors suggested that the approach could potentially be extended to other disease states and immunological phenotypes. A later analysis associated about 17,000 TCR beta sequences with specific HLA alleles at a false discovery rate of 0.05. According to a later analysis, most CMV-associated TCR beta chains appeared to be HLA-restricted, and the HLA associations seemed to be driven largely by CMV exposure. A group of highly shared sequence variants was considered likely to be a technical artifact of the sequencing pipeline. A further reported finding was that TCR beta sequences accurately predicted the HLA-A and HLA-B alleles for most subjects in the first cohort. Linkage disequilibrium might explain the correlated functional status among segregating V segments, but an unknown experimental factor could not be ruled out. In an earlier analysis of over 550 of the donors, most TCR beta V segments were observed in productive rearrangements about 90% or about 30% of the time, broadly matching IMGT annotations. Sequencing depth was assumed to be roughly uniform across donors in the presence/absence analyses, though that assumption may not hold. Assigning TCR associations to individual alleles was difficult when HLA alleles, especially DR and DQ, strongly co-occurred. A later analysis reported that several top co-occurrence clusters appeared linked to parvovirus B19, influenza, CMV and Epstein-Barr virus. A total of 150 to 200 TCR beta chains were listed by the study as associated with cytomegalovirus. Most TCR sequences were seen in very few donors, while some public TCRs were found in many individuals. A later genetic analysis reported fewer N-insertions in productive TCRs among donors in an Asian-associated ancestry cluster than the roughly 700-donor mean. According to a later analysis, TCR association rates differed among HLA loci, with DRB1 alleles showing the most associated TCRs and HLA-C alleles showing the fewest. CMV serostatus was the only immune exposure information available for the cohort. In vitro tests confirmed that a few of the cytomegalovirus-associated TCR beta chains recognize cytomegalovirus antigens. The cohort was sequenced for TCR beta chains only, and without alpha or paired-chain data the features that could be detected were limited.

Details on this clone: Its antigen remains undetermined. One base away there is no much larger clone; base qualities are not given.

The cohort comprised hundreds of healthy bone marrow donors. At the time of sampling, all cohort members were nominally healthy, though unrecorded immune exposures were likely present. The donor was CMV seronegative and was included in the group of several hundred seronegative cohort members. Each donor provided a peripheral blood sample, and peripheral blood mononuclear cells were used for TCR beta sequencing. The Qiagen DNeasy Blood Extraction Kit was used to extract genomic DNA from the blood cell samples. The library was built by means of the immunoSEQ multiplex PCR assay. The multiplex PCR relied on a mix of 60 forward primers for TCR Vbeta segments and 13 reverse primers for TCR Jbeta segments. A multiplex PCR assay on genomic DNA amplified the CDR3 region of rearranged TCR beta genes. On the Illumina HiSeq System, the amplified TCR beta libraries were sequenced as 87-base-pair reads. In the authors' own workflow: A later analysis counted some 74 million unique TCR beta chains across the 670 or so repertoires, and around 9.9 million of these chains were shared by at least two donors. To remove PCR and sequencing errors, raw reads were error-corrected and collapsed into unique sequences using a nearest-neighbor algorithm that merged closely related sequences. Alignment of CDR3 sequences to IMGT reference sequences was used to assign V, D and J gene segments. For a sequence to be retained, at least a six-nucleotide match to both a V gene segment and a J gene segment was required. A rearrangement counted as productive if the CDR3 had no stop codons and remained in frame with V and J, and every other rearrangement counted as non-productive. CDR3 was defined by IMGT convention, running from the second conserved V-encoded cysteine to the conserved J-encoded phenylalanine. Sequences without an unambiguous match to a single V gene segment were excluded from the earlier analysis of a few hundred of the donors. An earlier analysis of about 600 of the donors called V segments functional above 56.7% productive rearrangements and segregating when the between-donor standard deviation exceeded 5%. A statistical classification framework was built to diagnose cytomegalovirus status from the catalog of TCR beta chain sequences. A later analysis assigned V and J genes by comparing TCR nucleotide sequences with IMGT/GENE-DB human TR gene sequences. In a later analysis, CDR3 sequences and most-parsimonious VDJ recombination scenarios were assigned using the TCRdist pipeline. In a later analysis, every TCR beta chain was defined by the combination of its CDR3 amino acid sequence and its V-gene family, and reads without a unique V-gene family were dropped. As a way to deal with suspected cross-contamination and a sequencing artifact, a later analysis dropped 450 to 700 nucleotide sequences that were highly shared and had low generation probability. A later analysis calculated a clonal expansion index for each public chain from normalized within-repertoire ranks of inferred template counts. In a later analysis, generation probabilities were computed using a VDJ recombination model fitted to out-of-frame rearrangements, and the results were checked against IGoR. In a later analysis, TCR-TCR, TCR-HLA and TCR-CMV co-occurrence was scored with hypergeometric tests, and a repertoire-size bias correction was applied to TCR pairs. In a later analysis, false discovery rates were estimated by permuting HLA or CMV assignments 20 times. A later analysis grouped co-occurring TCRs with DBSCAN, adding TCRdist sequence similarity when clustering within HLA-allele-positive subsets. Repertoires with fewer than 30,000 or more than 120,000 public chains, plus five repertoires with anomalous nucleotide sharing, were excluded from co-occurrence clustering. The source is immuneACCESS, and TCRdb retained only in-frame sequences with V and J called. Part of the clones is not carried over; for the studies checked, unresolved V genes explain less than half of this, and the remainder is unexplained. V, J and clone size were drawn from that table, and D and trimming were deduced from the DNA. Present in this sample are 99,000 or so clones, 65% to 80% of which were seen just once. The leading ten clones occupy about 5.8% of the sample.

The receptor's source is a male donor in good health and CMV-seronegative. The sample was PBMCs. The sequence joins TRBV29-1 to TRBJ2-7; TRBD2 aligns with 9 central bases. The DNA sequence is as follows: TGCAGCGTTGCCCACGGAGCGGGAGGTACCTACGAGCAGTACTTC. This gives the protein CSVAHGAGGTYEQYF.